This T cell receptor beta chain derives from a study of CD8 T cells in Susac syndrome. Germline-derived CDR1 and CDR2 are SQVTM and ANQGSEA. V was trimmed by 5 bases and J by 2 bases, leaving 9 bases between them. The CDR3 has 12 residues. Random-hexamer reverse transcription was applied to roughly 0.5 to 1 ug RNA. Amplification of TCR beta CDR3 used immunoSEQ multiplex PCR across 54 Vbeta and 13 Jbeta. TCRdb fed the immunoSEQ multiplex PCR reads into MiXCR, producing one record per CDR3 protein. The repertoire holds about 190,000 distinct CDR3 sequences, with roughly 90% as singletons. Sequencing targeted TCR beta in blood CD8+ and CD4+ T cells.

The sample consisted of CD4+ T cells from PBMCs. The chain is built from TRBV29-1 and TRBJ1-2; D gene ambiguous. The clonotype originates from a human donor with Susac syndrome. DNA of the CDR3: TGCAGCGTTTCGGACGGGAACTATGGCTACACCTTC. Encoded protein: CSVSDGNYGYTF.